This T cell receptor (beta chain) was recorded in a study of blood T cell repertoires in COVID-19. Study information: Acute-phase and convalescent COVID-19 samples originated in the United States, Italy and Spain. Sources were T cells, B-cell-depleted T cells, or PBMCs; the material itself was cDNA or gDNA.

In the study's own analysis: It was from reference gene primer amplification that nucleated cell counts were estimated. This table comes from immunoSEQ multiplex PCR, and its TCRdb copy is limited to in-frame clones, with some not included. V and J calls and clone size are those listed in that table; D and trimming were worked out from the DNA. This table holds tens of thousands of clones, roughly 90% found once. Trimming took 3 bases from V and 5 from J, leaving 7 bases between them. The CDR3 has 12 amino acids. Germline CDR1 reads SEHNR; CDR2 reads FQNEAQ (reference sequence). This TCR was recovered from a woman of 80 years or more with active COVID-19. What was sequenced was peripheral blood. The chain recombines TRBV7-9 with TRBJ1-1; perhaps TRBD1 as D (5 bases). Here the CDR3 reads CASSFGQTEAFF. CDR3 bases: TGTGCCAGCAGCTTCGGACAAACTGAAGCTTTCTTT.